These T cell receptor beta chains were read from a single sample in a study of blood T cell repertoires in COVID-19. The data were produced by immunoSEQ multiplex PCR, yet TCRdb's version contains in-frame clones alone and is incomplete. This table has a few hundred thousand clones, about 83% appearing once. The sequencing input was PBMCs or T cells enriched from blood (not recorded which). The receptors were gathered from a woman aged 50 to 60 who had recovered from COVID-19. The CDR3 runs from the conserved cysteine through the conserved F or W. The order of the fields is clone size, D gene, J gene, V gene, CDR3 DNA, CDR3 protein. A D gene is named only where the DNA matches it firmly. Some rows have no size entry. The others give once, few or many, or a class for an expanded clone.

abundance: -
d_gene: -
j_gene: TRBJ2-7
v_gene: TRBV3-1/TRBV3-2
CDR3nt: TGTGCCAGCGGATGGAGCTCCTACGAGCAGTACTTC
CDR3aa: CASGWSSYEQYF

abundance: -
d_gene: -
j_gene: TRBJ1-5
v_gene: TRBV5-8
CDR3nt: TGTGCCAACACCCCCTGGAGGGGCAATCAGCCCCAGCATTTT
CDR3aa: CANTPWRGNQPQHF

abundance: -
d_gene: -
j_gene: TRBJ2-5
v_gene: TRBV28
CDR3nt: TGTGCCAGCAGTAAGCGGATGTCCGTCTACCAAGAGACCCAGTACTTC
CDR3aa: CASSKRMSVYQETQYF

abundance: -
d_gene: -
j_gene: TRBJ1-6
v_gene: TRBV30
CDR3nt: TGTGCCTGGGGGGACACCTATAATTCACCCCTCCACTTT
CDR3aa: CAWGDTYNSPLHF

abundance: -
d_gene: TRBD1
j_gene: TRBJ1-2
v_gene: TRBV27
CDR3nt: TGTGCCAGCAGTTTAAGACCGGGACAGAACTATGGCTACACCTTC
CDR3aa: CASSLRPGQNYGYTF

abundance: -
d_gene: -
j_gene: TRBJ1-4
v_gene: TRBV30
CDR3nt: TGTGCCTGGAGTAGTGGGGCGGCAACTAATGAAAAACTGTTTTTT
CDR3aa: CAWSSGAATNEKLFF

abundance: -
d_gene: TRBD1
j_gene: TRBJ2-7
v_gene: TRBV10-3
CDR3nt: TGTGCCATCAGAGACAGGACAGGGGGGTACGAGCAGTACTTC
CDR3aa: CAIRDRTGGYEQYF

abundance: -
d_gene: -
j_gene: TRBJ2-3
v_gene: TRBV27
CDR3nt: TGTGCCAGCAGTTTCCGTCGCCGGGGGGCGACAGATACGCAGTATTTT
CDR3aa: CASSFRRRGATDTQYF

abundance: -
d_gene: -
j_gene: TRBJ1-1
v_gene: TRBV7-9
CDR3nt: TGTGCCAGCAGCTCAGGGGTTACCGGGACTGAAGCTTTCTTT
CDR3aa: CASSSGVTGTEAFF

abundance: -
d_gene: -
j_gene: TRBJ2-7
v_gene: TRBV24-1
CDR3nt: TGTGCCACCAGTGATTTGGCAGGGGAGCAGTACTTC
CDR3aa: CATSDLAGEQYF

abundance: -
d_gene: TRBD1
j_gene: TRBJ1-2
v_gene: TRBV19
CDR3nt: TGTGCCAGTAGTGAGGGACAGGGGGCGTATGGCTACACCTTC
CDR3aa: CASSEGQGAYGYTF

abundance: -
d_gene: -
j_gene: TRBJ1-1
v_gene: TRBV30
CDR3nt: TGTGCCTGGAGTGTAGTGGGCCTCACTGAAGCTTTCTTT
CDR3aa: CAWSVVGLTEAFF

abundance: -
d_gene: TRBD1
j_gene: TRBJ1-2
v_gene: TRBV5-1
CDR3nt: TGCGCCAGCAGCTTGTATGGCAGGGGGAACTATGGCTACACCTTC
CDR3aa: CASSLYGRGNYGYTF

abundance: -
d_gene: -
j_gene: TRBJ1-5
v_gene: TRBV6-5
CDR3nt: TGTGCCAGCAAAGACATCGCCAATCAGCCCCAGCATTTT
CDR3aa: CASKDIANQPQHF

abundance: once
d_gene: TRBD1
j_gene: TRBJ2-3
v_gene: TRBV28
CDR3nt: TGTGCCAGCAGTACGACAGGGGGCGCCCCAGATACGCAGTATTTT
CDR3aa: CASSTTGGAPDTQYF

abundance: -
d_gene: -
j_gene: TRBJ1-3
v_gene: TRBV9
CDR3nt: TGTGCCAGCAGCGGGTACTCCAGGGTAGCTGGAAACACCATATATTTT
CDR3aa: CASSGYSRVAGNTIYF

abundance: -
d_gene: -
j_gene: TRBJ1-5
v_gene: TRBV30
CDR3nt: TGTGCCTGGAAATCCCAGGGTTTGGGACAGCCCCAGCATTTT
CDR3aa: CAWKSQGLGQPQHF

abundance: -
d_gene: -
j_gene: TRBJ1-2
v_gene: TRBV19
CDR3nt: TGTGCCAGTAGGGCTCCCTATGGCTACACCTTC
CDR3aa: CASRAPYGYTF

abundance: -
d_gene: TRBD1
j_gene: TRBJ1-6
v_gene: TRBV10-3
CDR3nt: TGTGCCATCAGGGCAACAGGGGGCAATTCACCCCTCCACTTT
CDR3aa: CAIRATGGNSPLHF